This T cell receptor (beta chain) was retrieved from a study of T cells in localized non-small cell lung cancer. Study findings and constraints: Appearance in adjacent lung was seen for a median around 60 of the top 100 tumor clones.

Method: immunoSEQ multiplex PCR; TCRdb's copy keeps in-frame clones and lacks some. The data contain approximately 83,000 clones, around 89% of them singletons. The ends were cut back, 0 bases at V and 0 bases at J, with 7 bases in the middle. The length of the CDR3 is 15 residues. Looked up from germline, CDR1 is SGHRS and CDR2 is YFSETQ. This clone has only one observation. Its antigen is still unknown. Other DNA variants within this sample encode the same CDR3. Sample: peripheral blood, taken before any cancer treatment. J is TRBJ1-3 and V is TRBV5-1; D ambiguous. The source is a woman aged 35-75 years with stage I squamous cell lung carcinoma. DNA of the CDR3: TGCGCCAGCAGCTTGGGAGCAAGCTCTGGAAACACCATATATTTT. Its translation is CASSLGASSGNTIYF.